This TCR beta chain is drawn from a study of T cell responses to AZD1222 COVID-19 vaccine. General study findings and limits: In a largely white British group with more females than males, clonal diversity was possibly underestimated. Vaccine-associated CD4 TCRs ranged over spike, dominating at 160-218 and 743-854. Without day 14 samples, only post-peak T cell repertoires were studied. Spike-specific TCR repertoires showed rising breadth and depth after two AZD1222 doses.

V lost 3 bases and J lost 5; bases outside the gene matches: 12. CDR1 is SGHNT, CDR2 YYREEE, per germline (reference sequence). This CDR3 contains 16 residues. Worth noting for this clone: Its matching antigen is unknown.

The table came from immunoSEQ multiplex PCR; TCRdb's copy has only in-frame clones and leaves some out. The sample has about 75,000 clones, approximately 90% seen once. The sample in question was peripheral blood, obtained 28 days after the second dose of the MenACWY control vaccine. V and J are TRBV5-4 and TRBJ1-1; 8 nucleotides line up with TRBD1. The source is an adult who received the MenACWY meningococcal vaccine as a control. In DNA form, the CDR3 reads TGTGCCAGCAGCTCCACCCCCAGACAGGGGAGGACTGAAGCTTTCTTT. It codes for CASSSTPRQGRTEAFF.